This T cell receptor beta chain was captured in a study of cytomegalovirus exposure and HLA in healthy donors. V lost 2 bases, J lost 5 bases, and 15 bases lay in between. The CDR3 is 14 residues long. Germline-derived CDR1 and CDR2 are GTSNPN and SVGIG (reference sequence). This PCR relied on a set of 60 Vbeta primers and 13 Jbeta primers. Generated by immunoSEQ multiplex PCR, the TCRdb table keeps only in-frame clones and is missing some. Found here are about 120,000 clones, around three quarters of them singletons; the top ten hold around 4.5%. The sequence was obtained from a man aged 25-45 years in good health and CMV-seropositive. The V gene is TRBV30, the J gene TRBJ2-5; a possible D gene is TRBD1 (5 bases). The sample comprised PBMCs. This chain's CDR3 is CAWSRRQGWETQYF. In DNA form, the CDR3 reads TGTGCCTGGAGTCGTCGGCAGGGATGGGAGACCCAGTACTTC.